This T cell receptor (beta chain) was identified during a study of T cells in Graves' hyperthyroidism and ophthalmopathy. The CDR3 regions of TCR beta were amplified from RNA transcripts. Primed by the HTBI set, a first-round RT-PCR was run on the TCR CDR3. TCRdb re-called the multiplex PCR reads through MiXCR, storing one row per CDR3 protein. The sample lists fewer than 650,000 distinct CDR3 sequences, over 12% occurring once. Trimming took 6 bases from V and 6 from J, leaving 14 bases between them. Germline V CDR1 and CDR2: MDHEN, SYDVKM. The CDR3 totals 13 residues. This clonotype was counted ten times or more.

The receptor comes from a woman between 40 and 55 years old with Graves' ophthalmopathy. The V and J genes are TRBV28 and TRBJ1-1, with D tentatively TRBD1 (5 bases). Source material: blood. The CDR3 DNA reads as TGTGCCAGCAGGCGCGGGACGGCCTCTGAAGCTTTCTTT. Translated: CASRRGTASEAFF.